These T cell receptor beta chains were read from a single sample in a study of shared clonotypes between healthy human individuals. TCRdb's copy holds only in-frame clones and misses some; the assay was immunoSEQ multiplex PCR. The sample holds about 600,000 clones, less than 97% seen once. The sample comprised naive CD8+ T cells sorted from blood. The receptor source for this set is a woman in her twenties or thirties in good health. Both conserved end residues are part of each CDR3. The order of the fields is J gene, V gene, CDR3 protein.

J: TRBJ1-3
V: TRBV6-1
CDR3: CASSEEATSGNTIYF

J: TRBJ2-7
V: TRBV27
CDR3: CASSFGNGQKYEQYF

J: TRBJ1-1
V: TRBV14
CDR3: CASSHLGGLGAFF

J: TRBJ2-3
V: TRBV28
CDR3: CASSLLAFEDTQYF

J: TRBJ2-2
V: TRBV28
CDR3: CASGSGWGSGELFF

J: TRBJ2-2
V: TRBV27
CDR3: CASSLMNTGELFF

J: TRBJ1-2
V: TRBV28
CDR3: CASTDLSFHGYTF

J: TRBJ2-1
V: TRBV5-4
CDR3: CASSFLAGRNEQFF

J: NA
V: TRBV6-5
CDR3: CASSYLGLAGSYEQYF

J: TRBJ2-3
V: TRBV6-5
CDR3: CASSYGRNTDTQYF

J: TRBJ2-7
V: TRBV28
CDR3: CASSSTRTSGSPTYEQYF

J: TRBJ2-5
V: TRBV13
CDR3: CASSSRQGRGETQYF

J: TRBJ2-3
V: TRBV29-1
CDR3: CSVGDRSSTDTQYF

J: TRBJ2-6
V: TRBV6-6
CDR3: CASSFTTGANVLTF

J: TRBJ1-5
V: TRBV7-9
CDR3: CASSGLQGTNQPQHF

J: TRBJ2-1
V: TRBV28
CDR3: CASSFINEQFF

J: TRBJ2-7
V: TRBV2
CDR3: CASREGTSIIHEQYF

J: TRBJ1-2
V: TRBV28
CDR3: CASSFPSAGLVGYTF

J: TRBJ2-1
V: TRBV5-6
CDR3: CASSLEWGLAGPNEQFF

J: TRBJ2-7
V: TRBV27
CDR3: CASSLSLAERYEQYF

J: TRBJ2-5
V: TRBV15
CDR3: CATSPGGGLETQYF

J: TRBJ1-5
V: TRBV5-1
CDR3: CASSWGGGNQPQHF

J: TRBJ1-2
V: TRBV11-2
CDR3: CASSAGGMIYGYTF

J: TRBJ1-1
V: TRBV15
CDR3: CATGPNRNTEAFF

J: TRBJ2-7
V: TRBV27
CDR3: CASRLTDTYYEQYF

J: TRBJ1-2
V: TRBV27
CDR3: CASSLSPGHGIKYGYTF

J: TRBJ2-1
V: TRBV19
CDR3: CASSFGTDNEQFF

J: TRBJ2-7
V: TRBV4-1
CDR3: CASSPRRTHKDEQYF

J: TRBJ2-5
V: TRBV15
CDR3: CATSRDWAGGETQYF

J: TRBJ2-7
V: TRBV19
CDR3: CASSGTLYEQYF

J: TRBJ2-7
V: TRBV9
CDR3: CASSAGDTSYEQYF

J: TRBJ2-2
V: TRBV5-1
CDR3: CASSLGQGGTGELFF

J: TRBJ2-7
V: TRBV27
CDR3: CASSSGRHYEQYF

J: TRBJ2-7
V: TRBV5-1
CDR3: CASSLNREQYF

J: TRBJ2-1
V: TRBV6-4
CDR3: CASSDPPDRFRPYNEQFF

J: TRBJ2-2
V: TRBV6-5
CDR3: CASTNYGVGELFF

J: TRBJ2-3
V: TRBV30
CDR3: CAWSGLAGADTQYF

J: TRBJ1-5
V: TRBV16
CDR3: CASSLGQGNQPQHF

J: TRBJ2-1
V: TRBV15
CDR3: CATSRRRSSYNEQFF

J: TRBJ2-7
V: TRBV27
CDR3: CASSFLPGTTPYF

J: TRBJ2-1
V: TRBV14
CDR3: CASSQYRLAGGPGDEQFF

J: TRBJ2-7
V: TRBV27
CDR3: CASVFKGQGAYEQYF